This TCR beta chain was recorded in a study of blood T cells in healthy people across ages. This clonotype was seen many times. Combining a sample-barcoded 5' primer with a J-beta primer mix, a second PCR ran for roughly 7 to 12 cycles. TCRdb passed the 5' RACE reads through MiXCR, listing each CDR3 protein once. The sample has around 1,500,000 distinct CDR3 sequences, approximately 30% seen once; the top ten hold less than 9.5%. This CDR3 is 14 amino acids long. The germline gives CDR1 SQVTM, CDR2 ANQGSEA. V lost 4 bases to trimming and J lost 2 bases; unmatched junction nucleotides: 8. Per sample, at least 5 micrograms of total RNA were extracted.

The rearrangement joins TRBV29-1 to TRBJ2-7, with 7 bases matching TRBD1. Sequenced: blood. The sequence was collected from a woman aged 25 to 39 in good health. The CDR3 DNA reads TGCAGCGTTGCGGGACAGTGGGAGACCTACGAGCAGTACTTC. As protein: CSVAGQWETYEQYF.